Below, 8 T cell receptor beta chains from the same sample are listed, as sequenced in a study of technical replicates of blood from several donors. Libraries were prepared by immunoSEQ multiplex PCR; TCRdb keeps only in-frame clonotypes and omits some of them. This repertoire shows more than 15,000 clones, roughly nine tenths found once; its top ten account for roughly 9.6%. The sample consisted of PBMCs. The receptors were sampled from a human donor in good health.

The CDR3 spells CASSGSGNEQYF. The CDR3, as DNA: TGTGCCAGCAGTGGTAGCGGGAACGAGCAGTACTTC. V is TRBV25-1 and J is TRBJ2-7; 8 bases are a match to TRBD2. The germline V gene has CDR1 MGHDK and CDR2 SYGVNS. The CDR3 covers 12 residues. With V trimmed by 4 bases and J by 5 bases, 1 base remained unmatched.

The rearrangement uses TRBV30 and TRBJ1-3, with 9 bases identical to TRBD1. After removal of 2 bases from V and 4 bases from J, the junction contained 6 bases not matched to a gene. CDR3 size: 15 residues. The germline gives CDR1 GTSNPN, CDR2 SVGIG (reference sequence). The CDR3 DNA is TGTGCCTGGAGTCGAACAGGGGGCCGCGGAAACACCATATATTTT. The encoded protein is CAWSRTGGRGNTIYF.

This clone was seen a single time. This sequence joins TRBV5-8 and TRBJ1-1; possibly TRBD1 for D (5 bases). The CDR3 covers 14 residues. Trimming removed 0 bases from V and 5 bases from J, with 11 bases in between. CDR1 SGHTS and CDR2 YDEGEE come from the germline V gene. The CDR3, as DNA: TGTGCCAGCAGCTTGGGGGGCCAGGGAACTGAAGCTTTCTTT. Its translation: CASSLGGQGTEAFF.

This rearrangement joins TRBV27 to TRBJ2-2; 9 bases line up with TRBD2. This CDR3 comprises 17 residues. Germline V gene lookup returns CDR1 MNHEY and CDR2 SMNVEV (reference sequence). V was pared by 1 base and J by 1 base, with 4 bases of the junction left unmatched. CDR3 sequence: CASSLYRLAENTGELFF. CDR3 nucleotide sequence: TGTGCCAGCAGTTTATACCGACTAGCGGAGAACACCGGGGAGCTGTTTTTT.

The chain combines TRBV30 with TRBJ2-7; D is perhaps TRBD2 (6 bases). CDR3 size: 11 residues. Germline V lookup: CDR1 GTSNPN, CDR2 SVGIG (reference sequence). V shed 3 bases and J shed 4 bases, with 7 bases lying between them. The CDR3: CAWSREYEQYF. CDR3 coding DNA: TGTGCCTGGAGCCGGGAGTACGAGCAGTACTTC.

In its sample, this clone was seen once. This chain joins TRBV27 and TRBJ1-2; weak D call: TRBD1 (5 bases). The CDR3 covers 14 residues. CDR1 and CDR2 (germline): MNHEY, SMNVEV (reference sequence). The germline V and J ends were trimmed by 3 bases and 4 bases, with 12 bases remaining between them. The CDR3 nucleotides are TGTGCCAGCAGTTTTAGGCGACAGTTCTATGGCTACACCTTC. This translates into CASSFRRQFYGYTF.

About this clone: The same CDR3 is also encoded by other DNA sequences in this sample. The V call is TRBV7-3, the J call TRBJ2-5; D possibly corresponds to TRBD2 (6 bases). V was trimmed by 5 bases and J by 4 bases, leaving 11 bases between them. This CDR3 is 13 amino acids long. Germline loops: CDR1 SGHTA, CDR2 FQGTGA. The chain's CDR3 is CASSPAGGETQYF. As DNA, the CDR3 is TGTGCCAGCAGCCCAGCGGGTGGAGAGACCCAGTACTTC.

The V call is TRBV7-9, the J call TRBJ1-4; D unresolved. Trimming took 5 bases from V and 4 from J, leaving 8 bases between them. The CDR3 loop spans 13 amino acids. Germline V CDR1 and CDR2: SEHNR, FQNEAQ (reference sequence). The CDR3 is CASSATINEKLFF. The CDR3 DNA follows: TGTGCCAGCAGCGCAACTATTAATGAAAAACTGTTTTTT.